This T cell receptor beta chain emerged from a study of identical twins. TCRdb re-analysed the 5' RACE reads in MiXCR, keeping a single row per CDR3 protein. The table has some 570,000 distinct CDR3 sequences, around 20% seen once. On this clonotype itself: Its antigen is as yet unknown.

Trimming stripped 3 bases from V and 6 bases from J, with 8 bases between. The CDR3 sequence is 11 residues long. Germline assignment: CDR1 DFQATT and CDR2 SNEGSKA (reference sequence). Study-wide results and limits: Cord blood's abundant beta clonotypes had fewer insertions, unlike memory repertoires. Compared with unrelated sharing, twin-shared out-of-frame alpha sequences had more low-probability sequences.

The same data also contributed to another study, on yellow fever vaccine responses in identical twins.

Sequencing used CD4+ T cells sorted from blood. The chain carries TRBV20-1 and TRBJ2-5, with D perhaps TRBD2 (5 bases). The sequence came from a woman aged 18 to 35 in good health. The CDR3 coding sequence is TGCAGTGCTAGTTCGGGGAAGACCCAGTACTTC. Translating gives CSASSGKTQYF.